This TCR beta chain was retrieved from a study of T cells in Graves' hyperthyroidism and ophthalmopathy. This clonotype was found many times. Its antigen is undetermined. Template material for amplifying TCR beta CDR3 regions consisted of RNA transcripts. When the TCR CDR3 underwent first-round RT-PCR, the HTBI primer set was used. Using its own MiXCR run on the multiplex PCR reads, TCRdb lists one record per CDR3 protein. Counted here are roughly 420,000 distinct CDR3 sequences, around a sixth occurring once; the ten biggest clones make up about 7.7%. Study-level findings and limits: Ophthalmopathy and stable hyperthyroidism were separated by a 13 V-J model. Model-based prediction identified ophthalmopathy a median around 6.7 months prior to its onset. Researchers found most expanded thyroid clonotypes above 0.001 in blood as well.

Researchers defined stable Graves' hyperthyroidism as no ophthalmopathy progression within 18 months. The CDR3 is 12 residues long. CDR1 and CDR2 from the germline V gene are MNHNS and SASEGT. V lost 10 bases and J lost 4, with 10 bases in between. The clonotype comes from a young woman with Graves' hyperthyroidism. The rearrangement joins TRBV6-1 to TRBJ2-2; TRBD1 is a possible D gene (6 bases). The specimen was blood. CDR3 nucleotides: TGTGCCACAGGACAGTTCACCGGGGAGCTGTTTTTT. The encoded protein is CATGQFTGELFF.